A single sample is the source of the 17 T cell receptor beta chains below, sequenced in a study of ipilimumab plus nivolumab after autologous stem cell transplantation. Assay: immunoSEQ multiplex PCR; the TCRdb copy retains only in-frame clones and omits some. The table shows 20,000 to 30,000 clones, with around 83% occurring only once. The sample was PBMCs, taken in a trial of ipilimumab plus nivolumab as post-transplant consolidation. The source is a male donor with diffuse large B-cell lymphoma.

This clone occurred once. Additional DNA sequences in this sample encode the identical CDR3. J is TRBJ1-6 and V is TRBV11-3, with 8 positions matching TRBD1. The CDR3 spans 13 residues. The germline V gene encodes CDR1 SGHNT and CDR2 YENEEA. The trim removed 6 bases at V and 13 bases at J, leaving 8 bases unmatched. CDR3 amino acids: CASSPGTGSPLHF. CDR3 sequence (DNA): TGTGCCAGCAGTCCCGGGACAGGTTCCCCCCTCCACTTT.

The J gene is TRBJ1-1, the V gene TRBV2; D is unresolved. Germline CDR1 is SNHLY and CDR2 is FYNNEI. With 4 bases removed from V and 1 base from J, the gap between germline ends came to 10 bases. The CDR3 is 14 amino acids. The CDR3 spells CASSAADRNTEAFF. CDR3 nucleotide sequence: TGTGCCAGCAGTGCCGCCGATCGGAACACTGAAGCTTTCTTT.

The sample holds one count of this clone. One junction end disagrees with the germline gene, perhaps due to a read error. The V call is TRBV10-3, the J call TRBJ2-1, with TRBD2 matching over 7 bases. CDR1 is ENHRY and CDR2 is SYGVKD in the germline V gene. CDR3 size: 13 residues. CDR3 residues: CAIQSGEKGLGIF. The CDR3 DNA is TGTGCCATTCAAAGCGGGGAAAAAGGATTGGGTATCTTC.

The J gene is TRBJ2-5, the V gene TRBV5-1, with 7 bases aligning to TRBD2. The CDR3 loop spans 14 amino acids. The ends lost 0 bases at V and 4 bases at J; junction bases unmatched: 3. Per germline, CDR1 SGHRS and CDR2 YFSETQ. The CDR3: CASSLGAGSETQYF. The CDR3 DNA reads TGCGCCAGCAGCTTGGGAGCGGGATCAGAGACCCAGTACTTC.

This chain connects TRBV20-1 to TRBJ2-5; D possibly matches TRBD1 or TRBD2 (5 bases each). Germline CDR1 DFQATT, CDR2 SNEGSKA (reference sequence). Trimming removed 6 bases at V and 4 bases at J, with 6 bases between. This CDR3 contains 10 residues. The CDR3 protein is CSAGVETQYF. The CDR3 DNA sequence: TGCAGTGCGGGGGTAGAGACCCAGTACTTC.

The chain employs TRBV10-2 and TRBJ1-1, with unresolved D. The CDR3 contains 10 residues. Germline V lookup: CDR1 WSHSY, CDR2 SAAADI. Trimming took off 9 bases at V and 3 bases at J, with 5 bases between the two ends. CDR3 bases: TGCGCCAGTAAAGACACTGAAGCTTTCTTT. It specifies CASKDTEAFF.

This clone has just one count. J is TRBJ1-4 and V is TRBV5-8; D possibly corresponds to TRBD1 (6 bases). CDR3 length: 19 amino acids. CDR1 and CDR2 from the germline V gene are SGHTS and YDEGEE. V was trimmed by 4 bases and J by 0 bases, leaving 22 bases between them. The CDR3 nucleotides read TGTGCCAGCAGCCGTACACCCGTGGGGGCAGGGACAACTAATGAAAAACTGTTTTTT. This translates into CASSRTPVGAGTTNEKLFF. Filled out from reference TRBV5-8 and TRBJ1-4, the complete variable domain reads EAGVTQSPTHLIKTRGQQATLRCSPISGHTSVYWYQQALGLGLQFLLWYDEGEERNRGNFPPRFSGRQFPNYSSELNVNALELEDSALYLCASSRTPVGAGTTNEKLFFGSGTQLSVL.

This clone appeared a few times. The chain links TRBV29-1 to TRBJ2-1; 10 bases are a match to TRBD1. The CDR3 covers 13 residues. V shed 4 bases and J 10 bases; nucleotides not matched to a gene: 7. Germline CDR1 SQVTM, CDR2 ANQGSEA. CDR3 bases: TGCAGCGTTGGGGACAGGGGCACTGGGGAGCAGTTCTTC. This codes for CSVGDRGTGEQFF.

The chain combines TRBV5-6 with TRBJ1-2, with D unclear. Germline V gene sequence: CDR1 SGHDT, CDR2 YYEEEE. The V end lost 1 base, the J end lost 3 bases, and 10 bases lay between the germline ends. There are 14 residues in the CDR3. CDR3 amino acids: CASSLRQVDYGYTF. The CDR3 DNA follows: TGTGCCAGCAGCTTGAGGCAGGTTGACTATGGCTACACCTTC.

The chain is built from TRBV2 and TRBJ1-1, with D unresolved. The CDR3 sequence is 14 residues long. V was pared by 8 bases and J by 2 bases, with 15 bases between. The germline V gene has CDR1 SNHLY and CDR2 FYNNEI. The CDR3 region is CASLMGVDNTEAFF. CDR3 bases: TGTGCCAGCCTCATGGGTGTGGACAACACTGAAGCTTTCTTT.

This rearrangement joins TRBV5-6 to TRBJ2-3, with 7 positions matching TRBD1. J lost 5 bases, V lost 3 bases, and 9 bases had no gene match. Germline lookup yields CDR1 SGHDT and CDR2 YYEEEE. CDR3 length: 15 amino acids. In DNA, the CDR3 is TGTGCCAGCAGCTCCGACAGGGTACCGAGAGATACGCAGTATTTT. This gives the protein CASSSDRVPRDTQYF.

CDR3 coding DNA: TGTGCCAGCAGCTCAGGGTACTCTAACTATGGCTACACCTTC. This sequence encodes CASSSGYSNYGYTF. The chain couples TRBV7-9 to TRBJ1-2; TRBD1 is a possible D gene (5 bases). The ends were cut back, 4 bases at V and 0 bases at J, with 9 bases in the middle. CDR1 is SEHNR and CDR2 is FQNEAQ in the germline V gene (reference sequence). The CDR3 totals 14 residues.

This clone was counted only a few times. The V call is TRBV7-8, the J call TRBJ2-1; 9 bases line up with TRBD1. This CDR3 comprises 15 residues. Germline CDR1 is SGHVS and CDR2 is FQNEAQ. With V trimmed by 5 bases and J by 7 bases, 9 bases remained unmatched. CDR3 sequence (DNA): TGTGCCAGCAGCCCCCAACCCGACAGGGGGAATGAGCAGTTCTTC. This translates into CASSPQPDRGNEQFF.

J is TRBJ2-6 and V is TRBV11-1; D is ambiguous. Trimming shortened V by 5 bases and J by 0 bases, and 14 bases separated the two germline ends. This CDR3 contains 17 residues. Germline V gives CDR1 SGHAT, CDR2 FQDESV (reference sequence). The CDR3 reads CASSVLFGSSGANVLTF. The CDR3 DNA follows: TGTGCCAGCAGCGTTCTATTCGGTAGCTCTGGGGCCAACGTCCTGACTTTC.

This chain connects TRBV7-8 to TRBJ1-1; D may be TRBD1 (5 bases). The ends were cut back, 2 bases at V and 1 base at J, with 8 bases in the middle. This CDR3 contains 14 residues. Germline V gene data show CDR1 as SGHVS and CDR2 as FQNEAQ. CDR3 region: CASSLWGTNTEAFF. The CDR3 DNA reads TGTGCCAGCAGCTTATGGGGCACGAACACTGAAGCTTTCTTT.

The genes are TRBV2 and TRBJ2-1; D is uncertain. CDR1 and CDR2 from the germline V gene are SNHLY and FYNNEI. This CDR3 is built from 13 residues. V was cut by 4 bases and J by 7 bases, with 11 bases left in between. CDR3 region: CASSGNEMNEQFF. As DNA, the CDR3 is TGTGCCAGCAGTGGGAACGAGATGAATGAGCAGTTCTTC.

This clone is medium-sized. The chain combines TRBV18 with TRBJ2-7, with 7 bases fitting TRBD1. The CDR3 totals 14 residues. The germline V gene has CDR1 KGHSH and CDR2 LQKENI. Unmatched junction bases numbered 8, after V lost 4 bases and J lost 5 bases. This CDR3 reads CASSLDRAGDEQYF. The CDR3, as DNA: TGTGCCAGCTCACTAGACAGGGCCGGGGACGAGCAGTACTTC.